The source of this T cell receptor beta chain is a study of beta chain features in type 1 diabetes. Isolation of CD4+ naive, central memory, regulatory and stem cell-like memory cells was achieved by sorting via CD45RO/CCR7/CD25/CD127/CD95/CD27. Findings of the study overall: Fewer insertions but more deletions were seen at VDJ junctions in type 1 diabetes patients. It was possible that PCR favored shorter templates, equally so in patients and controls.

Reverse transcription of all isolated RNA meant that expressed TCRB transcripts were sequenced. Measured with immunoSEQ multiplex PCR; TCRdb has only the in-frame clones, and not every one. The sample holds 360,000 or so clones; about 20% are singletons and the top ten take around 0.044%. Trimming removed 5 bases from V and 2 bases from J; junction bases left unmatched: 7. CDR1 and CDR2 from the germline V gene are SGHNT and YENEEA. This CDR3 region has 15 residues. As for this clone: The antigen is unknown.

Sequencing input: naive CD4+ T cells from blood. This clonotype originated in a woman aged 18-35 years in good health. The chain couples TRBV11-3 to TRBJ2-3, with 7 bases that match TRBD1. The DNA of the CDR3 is TGTGCCAGCAGCACCGGGACAGTCCACACAGATACGCAGTATTTT. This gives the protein CASSTGTVHTDTQYF.